Here is one TCR beta chain with its context. This entry comes from a study of blood T cell repertoires in COVID-19. About the research overall: Sources were T cells, B-cell-depleted T cells, or PBMCs; the material itself was cDNA or gDNA.

Participants were aged about 18 to 90 years, lived in over 20 US areas, and enrolled virtually. Participant reports of clinical history set cohort assignment. A PCR-confirmed or clinician-diagnosed COVID-19 case had contacted exposed participants within 2 weeks of entry. CDR1 and CDR2 (germline): KGHSH, LQKENI. The CDR3 is 14 amino acids. V was trimmed by 3 bases and J by 5 bases, leaving 13 bases between them. Assay used: immunoSEQ multiplex PCR; TCRdb lists only in-frame clones, some missing. The data hold about 200,000 clones, with about four fifths observed a single time. The J gene is TRBJ2-5, the V gene TRBV18; TRBD2 is a possible D gene (6 bases). The source material was PBMCs or T cells enriched from blood (not recorded which). The sequence was obtained from a woman aged 50 to 60 who had been exposed to COVID-19. The CDR3 sequence is CASSPTRTYETQYF. CDR3 nucleotides: TGTGCCAGCTCACCGACTAGGACGTATGAGACCCAGTACTTC.